These 13 T cell receptor beta chains were sequenced from one sample in a study of cytomegalovirus exposure and HLA in healthy donors. Primers: 60 Vbeta forward and 13 Jbeta reverse. The protocol was immunoSEQ multiplex PCR, while the TCRdb copy is restricted to in-frame clones and leaves out a portion. In the table there are 110,000 to 150,000 clones, 80% of which are singletons. The source material was PBMCs. The receptors shown here come from a man younger than 45 in good health and CMV-seronegative.

The chain joins TRBV5-1 to TRBJ2-7; no firm D call. V lost 7 bases to trimming and J lost 4 bases, with 24 bases between them. This CDR3 is 16 amino acids long. From germline, CDR1 is SGHRS and CDR2 YFSETQ. CDR3 region: CASYFRVEQIQYEQYF. CDR3 nucleotides: TGCGCCAGCTACTTTCGGGTAGAGCAGATTCAGTACGAGCAGTACTTC.

The chain links TRBV6-1 to TRBJ2-5, with a weak D call TRBD1 (5 bases). V was clipped by 4 bases and J by 1 base, with 19 bases between them. This CDR3 region has 17 residues. Germline loops: CDR1 MNHNS, CDR2 SASEGT. The DNA of the CDR3 is TGTGCCAGCAGTGCACTTCTACCTTCGACAGTCCAAGAGACCCAGTACTTC. This translates into CASSALLPSTVQETQYF.

The chain recombines TRBV5-1 with TRBJ1-2; D gene unclear. This CDR3 has 13 amino acids. V lost 4 bases to trimming and J lost 0 bases, with 7 bases between them. Germline CDR1 is SGHRS and CDR2 is YFSETQ. The CDR3 DNA reads as TGCGCCAGCAGCCCCGCAGCTAACTATGGCTACACCTTC. It is translated as CASSPAANYGYTF.

The chain couples TRBV6-1 to TRBJ1-1, with TRBD1 matching over 7 bases. The CDR3 covers 14 residues. Germline V gene data show CDR1 as MNHNS and CDR2 as SASEGT. The J segment lost 4 bases and the V segment lost 6 bases, leaving 8 bases of the junction unmatched. The CDR3 is CASSPRGAGTEAFF. CDR3 bases: TGTGCCAGCAGCCCCAGGGGGGCAGGCACTGAAGCTTTCTTT.

V is TRBV28 and J is TRBJ1-2, with 7 bases lining up with TRBD1. V lost 9 bases, J lost 8 bases, and 9 bases stayed unmatched. The CDR3 extends over 12 amino acids. Germline values: CDR1 MDHEN, CDR2 SYDVKM. The CDR3 DNA sequence: TGTGCCAGTACAGACAGGGCGGGAGGCTACACCTTC. Its protein is CASTDRAGGYTF.

V usage is TRBV28 and J usage is TRBJ2-1; the D is unclear. The CDR3 totals 13 residues. The germline gives CDR1 MDHEN, CDR2 SYDVKM. V lost 3 bases to trimming and J lost 6 bases, with 9 bases between them. CDR3 sequence reads: CASSFPSSNEQFF. The CDR3, as DNA: TGTGCCAGCAGTTTTCCGTCTAGCAATGAGCAGTTCTTC.

The genes are TRBV19 and TRBJ2-7; 8 nucleotides align to TRBD2. Per the germline V gene, CDR1 is LNHDA and CDR2 is SQIVND (reference sequence). Trimming removed 5 bases from V and 7 bases from J; junction bases left unmatched: 19. CDR3 size: 17 residues. The CDR3 bases are TGTGCCAGTAGTCGTGCAGGTGGTAGCGGGACGGTCCGGGAGCAGTACTTC. It yields the protein CASSRAGGSGTVREQYF.

The chain uses TRBV5-1 and TRBJ1-4; 7 bases match TRBD1. The V gene end was trimmed by 1 base and the J gene end by 5 bases; junction bases not matched to a gene: 2. CDR1 is SGHRS, CDR2 YFSETQ, per germline. The CDR3 covers 14 residues. CDR3 sequence reads: CASSLTGVNEKLFF. CDR3 DNA: TGCGCCAGCAGCTTGACAGGGGTGAATGAAAAACTGTTTTTT.

The chain joins TRBV27 to TRBJ2-7; possibly TRBD2 for D (5 bases). V dropped 5 bases and J dropped 2 bases, with 10 bases sitting between them. The CDR3 is made up of 13 amino acids. CDR1 and CDR2 from the germline V gene are MNHEY and SMNVEV (reference sequence). The DNA of the CDR3 is TGTGCCAGCAGTAATCGGGATGCCTACGAGCAGTACTTC. Its protein product is CASSNRDAYEQYF.

This chain links TRBV5-6 with TRBJ2-3, with D possibly matching TRBD1 (6 bases). Trimming took off 1 base at V and 2 bases at J, with 11 bases between the two ends. The CDR3 sequence is 15 residues long. Germline CDR1 and CDR2: SGHDT and YYEEEE. The CDR3 loop reads CASSLYRAVTDTQYF. The CDR3 bases are TGTGCCAGCAGCTTGTACAGGGCCGTCACAGATACGCAGTATTTT. The full variable domain, completed using reference TRBV5-6 and TRBJ2-3, is DAGVTQSPTHLIKTRGQQVTLRCSPKSGHDTVSWYQQALGQGPQFIFQYYEEEERQRGNFPDRFSGHQFPNYSSELNVNALLLGDSALYLCASSLYRAVTDTQYFGPGTRLTVL.

This chain links TRBV6-6 with TRBJ2-7, with a tentative D call TRBD2 (6 bases). Germline-derived CDR1 and CDR2 are MNHNY and SVGAGI (reference sequence). The CDR3 sequence is 12 residues long. The V and J ends lost 5 bases and 4 bases respectively, with 9 bases between them. In DNA form, the CDR3 reads TGTGCCAGCAGTCGGGCGGGATACGAGCAGTACTTC. Its translation: CASSRAGYEQYF.

The chain recombines TRBV28 with TRBJ2-7; TRBD1 aligns across 7 bases. Losses at the gene ends were 1 base for V and 8 bases for J; bases not matched to a gene: 8. The CDR3 covers 14 residues. The germline gives CDR1 MDHEN, CDR2 SYDVKM. The CDR3 nucleotides read TGTGCCAGCAGTTTATCCCAGGACAGGAGCAAGCAGTACTTC. It codes for CASSLSQDRSKQYF.

The V call is TRBV4-1, the J call TRBJ1-5, with TRBD1 matching 8 bases. V was pared by 4 bases and J by 3 bases, with 5 bases of the junction left unmatched. The CDR3 covers 15 residues. CDR1 MGHRA and CDR2 YSYEKL come from the germline V gene. The CDR3 region is CASSLTTGDNQPQHF. The CDR3 region has the DNA TGCGCCAGCAGCCTGACGACAGGGGACAATCAGCCCCAGCATTTT.